This is a list of T cell receptor beta chains from one sample in a study of PD-L1 blockade in urothelial cancer. Some clones are missing from TCRdb's copy, which holds only in-frame ones; the method was immunoSEQ multiplex PCR. The profile shows fewer than 25,000 clones, roughly 89% of them singletons. This specimen consisted of PBMCs, obtained around atezolizumab (anti-PD-L1) treatment. The receptor source for this set is a man aged 50-60 years with urothelial cancer. The CDR3 runs from the conserved cysteine through the conserved F or W. The order of the fields is D gene, J gene, V gene, clone size, CDR3 DNA, CDR3 protein. A D gene is named only where the DNA matches it firmly. Part of the rows lack a size; the others show once, few, many or a class for expanded clones.

d_gene: NA
j_gene: TRBJ2-7
v_gene: TRBV7-2
abundance: NA
CDR3nt: TGTGCCAGCAGCCTACTGGACAGCTCCTACGAGCAGTACTTC
CDR3aa: CASSLLDSSYEQYF

d_gene: NA
j_gene: TRBJ2-7
v_gene: TRBV7-9
abundance: NA
CDR3nt: TGTGCCAGCAGCTTGGCGGGATTGGCCTACGAGCAGTACTTC
CDR3aa: CASSLAGLAYEQYF

d_gene: NA
j_gene: TRBJ2-1
v_gene: TRBV11-3
abundance: once
CDR3nt: TGTGCCAGCAGCTTAGATTCCTACTCCTACAATGAGCAGTTCTTC
CDR3aa: CASSLDSYSYNEQFF

d_gene: NA
j_gene: TRBJ1-5
v_gene: TRBV7-2
abundance: NA
CDR3nt: TGTGCCAGCAGCTTAACCGACCCGCGGGGCAATCAGCCCCAGCATTTT
CDR3aa: CASSLTDPRGNQPQHF

d_gene: NA
j_gene: TRBJ2-5
v_gene: TRBV18
abundance: once
CDR3nt: TGTGCCAGCTCACCACTTGGGGCCAGTCAAGAGACCCAGTACTTC
CDR3aa: CASSPLGASQETQYF

d_gene: NA
j_gene: TRBJ2-1
v_gene: TRBV7-9
abundance: NA
CDR3nt: TGTGCCAGCAGCCAAGACAGGAGAAGCTCCTACAATGAGCAGTTCTTC
CDR3aa: CASSQDRRSSYNEQFF

d_gene: NA
j_gene: TRBJ2-2
v_gene: TRBV10-3
abundance: NA
CDR3nt: TGTGCCATCAGACAGGATCTGGGAAACACCGGGGAGCTGTTTTTT
CDR3aa: CAIRQDLGNTGELFF

d_gene: NA
j_gene: TRBJ1-2
v_gene: TRBV30
abundance: once
CDR3nt: TGTGCCTGGAGTGATAGCCCACCCTATGGCTACACCTTC
CDR3aa: CAWSDSPPYGYTF

d_gene: NA
j_gene: TRBJ2-7
v_gene: TRBV9
abundance: NA
CDR3nt: TGTGCCAGCAGCCTTGTGACGGAGTCCTACGAGCAGTACTTC
CDR3aa: CASSLVTESYEQYF

d_gene: NA
j_gene: TRBJ2-5
v_gene: TRBV27
abundance: NA
CDR3nt: TGTGCCAGCAGTTCGTACAGTCCGGAGACCCAGTACTTC
CDR3aa: CASSSYSPETQYF

d_gene: NA
j_gene: TRBJ2-2
v_gene: TRBV7-9
abundance: few
CDR3nt: TGTGCCAGCACCCAGGGGTCGAACACCGGGGAGCTGTTTTTT
CDR3aa: CASTQGSNTGELFF

d_gene: TRBD2
j_gene: TRBJ2-7
v_gene: TRBV6-1
abundance: NA
CDR3nt: TGTGCCAGCAGTGACCAGCGGGGGGTATACGAGCAGTACTTC
CDR3aa: CASSDQRGVYEQYF

d_gene: NA
j_gene: TRBJ1-5
v_gene: TRBV6-1
abundance: NA
CDR3nt: TGTGCCAGCAGTGAAGGAGTTGGGGGCAGGTACAATCAGCCCCAGCATTTT
CDR3aa: CASSEGVGGRYNQPQHF

d_gene: TRBD1
j_gene: TRBJ2-3
v_gene: TRBV10-3
abundance: NA
CDR3nt: TGTGCCATCAGAGATGACAGGGGGGAGGCAGATACGCAGTATTTT
CDR3aa: CAIRDDRGEADTQYF

d_gene: NA
j_gene: TRBJ2-2
v_gene: TRBV19
abundance: once
CDR3nt: TGTGCCAGTAGAGTACACCCCGTCGGGGAGCTGTTTTTT
CDR3aa: CASRVHPVGELFF

d_gene: NA
j_gene: TRBJ2-4
v_gene: TRBV2
abundance: NA
CDR3nt: TGTGCCAGCAGTGTCCCTAGTGGGGCCAAAAACATTCAGTACTTC
CDR3aa: CASSVPSGAKNIQYF

d_gene: TRBD1
j_gene: TRBJ2-3
v_gene: TRBV7-2
abundance: NA
CDR3nt: TGTGCCAGCAGCCGCAGACAGGGGATCCCAACAGATACGCAGTATTTT
CDR3aa: CASSRRQGIPTDTQYF

d_gene: NA
j_gene: TRBJ2-6
v_gene: TRBV7-9
abundance: NA
CDR3nt: TGTGCCAGCAGCGCCCAAGGGGGCTCTGGGGCCAACGTCCTGACTTTC
CDR3aa: CASSAQGGSGANVLTF

d_gene: NA
j_gene: TRBJ1-1
v_gene: TRBV18
abundance: once
CDR3nt: TGTGCCAGCTCACCACAGGGGGATACTGAAGCTTTCTTT
CDR3aa: CASSPQGDTEAFF

d_gene: TRBD1
j_gene: TRBJ2-7
v_gene: TRBV28
abundance: NA
CDR3nt: TGTGCCAGCAGTCCACCGGGACAGAATTACGAGCAGTACTTC
CDR3aa: CASSPPGQNYEQYF

d_gene: TRBD2
j_gene: TRBJ2-5
v_gene: TRBV9
abundance: NA
CDR3nt: TGTGCCAGCAGCGTAGTCAGCGGGGGGGCGCAAGAGACCCAGTACTTC
CDR3aa: CASSVVSGGAQETQYF

d_gene: TRBD2
j_gene: TRBJ2-3
v_gene: TRBV6-5
abundance: NA
CDR3nt: TGTGCCAGCAGGAGGCTAGCGGGTAGCACAGATACGCAGTATTTT
CDR3aa: CASRRLAGSTDTQYF

d_gene: TRBD2
j_gene: TRBJ2-1
v_gene: TRBV27
abundance: NA
CDR3nt: TGTGCCAGCAGTCCGTGGACTAGCGGGGCCGATTACAATGAGCAGTTCTTC
CDR3aa: CASSPWTSGADYNEQFF

d_gene: TRBD1
j_gene: TRBJ2-1
v_gene: TRBV7-2
abundance: NA
CDR3nt: TGTGCCAGCAGCCTCCGGGACAGGGACAATGAGCAGTTCTTC
CDR3aa: CASSLRDRDNEQFF